This T cell receptor (delta chain) was identified during a study of Vδ1+ human thymocytes. Sequences come from RNA converted to cDNA by reverse transcription. The CDR3 regions were amplified by multiplex PCR from V-gene primers to a constant-region primer. TCRdb re-called clones from the multiplex PCR reads via CATT. The repertoire holds some 55,000 delta-chain clones, with around 15% as singletons. The CDR3 is made up of 16 amino acids. Germline V gives CDR1 TSWWSYY, CDR2 QGS. The V and J ends lost 4 bases and 5 bases respectively, with 20 bases between them. Between about 98% and 99.6% of sorted thymocytes were Vdelta1+. This clone has only a few counts. The antigen is undetermined. The study, taken as a whole, reports: The authors advised highly purified populations and single-cell validation. Despite high sort purity, about a fifth of thymic T cell receptor delta sequences were Vdelta2. Thymic TRG and TRD repertoires appeared highly polyclonal, with Gaussian CDR3 length distributions.

The clonotype comes from a boy less than two years old who had congenital heart surgery. The V and J genes are TRDV1 and TRDJ1; D gene unclear. The sequenced sample was Vdelta1+ gamma-delta thymocytes from the thymus. Indicated subset: FACS-sorted CD3+ TCRalphabeta- TCRVdelta1+ TCRVdelta2- thymocytes. For the CDR3, the DNA is TGTGCTCTTGGGGGTCCCCAATCCCTAAAGTCGGATAAACTCATCTTT. Its protein product is CALGGPQSLKSDKLIF.